The 23 T cell receptor beta chains presented below share a single source sample, sequenced in a study of CD8 T cells in ankylosing spondylitis. TCRdb analysed the 5' RACE reads with MiXCR anew, one entry per CDR3 protein. In the table there are 200,000 or so distinct CDR3 sequences, 10% to 15% of which are singletons. Specimen: blood, either unsorted or a sorted T cell fraction (not recorded which). These receptors originate from a female donor with ankylosing spondylitis or in good health (not recorded which).

This clonotype was observed a few times. The chain links TRBV7-2 to TRBJ2-7; D is perhaps TRBD2 (6 bases). Germline CDR1 is SGHTA and CDR2 is FQGNSA. V dropped 4 bases and J dropped 6 bases, with 19 bases sitting between them. The CDR3 contains 15 residues. Written as DNA, the CDR3 is TGTGCCAGCAGCTACCCGGCGGGAAGGGCCCGCGAGCAGTACTTC. This sequence encodes CASSYPAGRAREQYF.

This clonotype was observed many times. The chain has TRBV2 and TRBJ2-5, with D perhaps TRBD1 or TRBD2 (5 bases each). CDR1 is SNHLY and CDR2 is FYNNEI in the germline V gene. V lost 1 base, J lost 1 base, and 10 bases lay in between. CDR3 length: 15 amino acids. The CDR3 region has the DNA TGTGCCAGCAGTGAAGGAGGGGCGTCCCAAGAGACCCAGTACTTC. Translating gives CASSEGGASQETQYF.

This clonotype was seen ten or more times. Here the CDR3 DNA reads TGCGCCAGCAGCGCCTTGACACTGAACACTGAAGCTTTCTTT. Translated: CASSALTLNTEAFF. The chain joins TRBV5-1 to TRBJ1-1; D unclear. Germline CDR1 SGHRS, CDR2 YFSETQ. V gave up 4 bases and J gave up 0 bases, with 10 bases separating them. The CDR3 extends over 14 amino acids.

This clonotype appeared a few times. This rearrangement joins TRBV12-3 or TRBV12-4 to TRBJ1-1; D gene ambiguous. This CDR3 spans 12 amino acids. Trimming removed 10 bases at V and 3 bases at J, with 12 bases between. This CDR3 reads CATSSEDTEAFF. Written as DNA, the CDR3 is TGTGCCACCAGCAGCGAGGACACTGAAGCTTTCTTT.

This chain connects TRBV29-1 to TRBJ2-3; 7 bases agree with TRBD1. V lost 7 bases to trimming and J lost 3 bases; unmatched junction nucleotides: 4. The germline gives CDR1 SQVTM, CDR2 ANQGSEA. CDR3 size: 12 residues. The CDR3 is CSATGVTDTQYF. In nucleotides, the CDR3 is TGCAGCGCAACAGGGGTGACAGATACGCAGTATTTT.

To note about this clonotype: Given a much more abundant clone one base away, this may be a read error. The rearrangement uses TRBV7-2 and TRBJ1-5, with unresolved D. This CDR3 has 16 residues. Germline values: CDR1 SGHTA, CDR2 FQGNSA. Written as DNA, the CDR3 is TGTGCCAGCGTCCCCCCGGGAACCCTTAGCAATCGGCCCCAGCATTTT. Its translation: CASVPPGTLSNRPQHF.

The chain has TRBV15 and TRBJ2-3; 13 bases align to TRBD2. The CDR3 runs to 16 residues. Losses at the gene ends were 5 bases for V and 2 bases for J; bases not matched to a gene: 4. Germline V gene sequence: CDR1 LNHNV, CDR2 YYDKDF (reference sequence). The CDR3 reads CATSVGTSGTTDTQYF. The CDR3 nucleotides read TGTGCCACCAGCGTCGGGACTAGCGGGACCACAGATACGCAGTATTTT.

This clonotype was counted at least ten times. The chain recombines TRBV7-3 with TRBJ2-1; D is perhaps TRBD2 (5 bases). Trimming took 1 base from V and 0 from J, leaving 16 bases between them. CDR1 and CDR2 from the germline V gene are SGHTA and FQGTGA. CDR3 length: 18 amino acids. Here the CDR3 reads CASSLRAEAFSSYNEQFF. In nucleotides, the CDR3 is TGTGCCAGCAGCTTAAGAGCGGAGGCTTTTAGCTCCTACAATGAGCAGTTCTTC.

This clonotype showed up just a few times. V is TRBV7-8 and J is TRBJ2-2; tentative D call: TRBD2 (5 bases). Trimming removed 6 bases from V and 1 base from J, with 12 bases in between. CDR1 and CDR2 from the germline V gene are SGHVS and FQNEAQ. The CDR3 length is 15 residues. The CDR3 loop reads CASRSPSGNTGELFF. As DNA, the CDR3 is TGTGCCAGCAGGTCTCCCAGCGGGAACACCGGGGAGCTGTTTTTT.

This clonotype has ten or more counts. The CDR3 DNA reads TGTGCCAGCACCCGGAGGTCCGGGGAGCTGTTTTTT. This gives the protein CASTRRSGELFF. V usage is TRBV28 and J usage is TRBJ2-2, with D possibly TRBD2 on 5 matching bases. Trimming left V 7 bases short and J 6 bases short, with 9 bases between. Germline values: CDR1 MDHEN, CDR2 SYDVKM. The CDR3 extends over 12 amino acids.

J is TRBJ2-5 and V is TRBV20-1; no clear D gene. The V gene's germline CDR1 is DFQATT and CDR2 SNEGSKA (reference sequence). The ends were cut back, 4 bases at V and 5 bases at J, with 20 bases in the middle. CDR3 length: 15 residues. The CDR3 reads CSATKRLHGRETQYF. The CDR3 coding sequence is TGCAGTGCTACTAAAAGGTTACACGGAAGGGAGACCCAGTACTTC.

This chain joins TRBV11-2 and TRBJ1-2; 11 nucleotides match TRBD1. The CDR3 covers 15 residues. Germline-derived CDR1 and CDR2 are SGHAT and FQNNGV. Trimming cost V 2 bases and J 4 bases; bases outside gene matches: 3. CDR3 region: CASSLYGQGAYGYTF. CDR3 coding DNA: TGTGCCAGCAGCTTATACGGACAGGGGGCCTATGGCTACACCTTC.

The gene calls are TRBV2 and TRBJ1-2; the D gene is possibly TRBD1 (5 bases). This CDR3 has 13 residues. Trimming shortened V by 5 bases and J by 2 bases, and 9 bases separated the two germline ends. Germline V gene lookup returns CDR1 SNHLY and CDR2 FYNNEI. The CDR3 coding sequence is TGTGCCAGCAGTCCTAGACAGAACTATGGCTACACCTTC. It yields the protein CASSPRQNYGYTF. The variable domain in full, completed from reference TRBV2 and TRBJ1-2, reads EPEVTQTPSHQVTQMGQEVILRCVPISNHLYFYWYRQILGQKVEFLVSFYNNEISEKSEIFDDQFSVERPDGSNFTLKIRSTKLEDSAMYFCASSPRQNYGYTFGSGTRLTVV.

This clonotype was observed at least ten times. This chain joins TRBV4-3 and TRBJ2-4; possibly TRBD1 or TRBD2 for D (5 bases each). This CDR3 spans 16 amino acids. In germline, CDR1 is LGHNA, CDR2 YSLEER. Deletions cut 4 bases from V and 0 bases from J, with 13 bases between. CDR3 coding DNA: TGCGCCAGCAGCCCCCGGGGCGACTTAGCCAAAAACATTCAGTACTTC. Encoded protein: CASSPRGDLAKNIQYF.

This clonotype was found many times. The chain carries TRBV28 and TRBJ2-1, with 8 nucleotides matching TRBD2. The ends lost 1 base at V and 4 bases at J; junction bases unmatched: 6. Germline lookup yields CDR1 MDHEN and CDR2 SYDVKM. CDR3 size: 16 residues. CDR3 region: CASSLSAGGTYNEQFF. DNA for the CDR3: TGTGCCAGCAGTTTATCTGCGGGAGGCACATACAATGAGCAGTTCTTC.

This clonotype was seen a few times. This chain connects TRBV7-2 to TRBJ2-3; TRBD2 matches 9 bases. Looked up from germline, CDR1 is SGHTA and CDR2 is FQGNSA. This CDR3 contains 17 residues. The ends lost 2 bases at V and 0 bases at J; junction bases unmatched: 6. The CDR3 here is CASSLFSTSGSTDTQYF. The CDR3 DNA sequence: TGTGCCAGCAGCTTATTTTCGACTAGCGGTAGCACAGATACGCAGTATTTT.

This clonotype was picked up many times. V gene TRBV5-1 combines with J gene TRBJ2-6; TRBD1 aligns across 7 bases. This CDR3 has 18 amino acids. The germline V gene has CDR1 SGHRS and CDR2 YFSETQ. V was pared by 3 bases and J by 0 bases, with 9 bases of the junction left unmatched. CDR3 DNA sequence: TGCGCCAGCAGCTCGACAGGGTCAGTGGGCTCTGGGGCCAACGTCCTGACTTTC. Its translation: CASSSTGSVGSGANVLTF.

At least ten counts were recorded for this clonotype. The chain links TRBV28 to TRBJ2-2; D gene uncertain. In germline, CDR1 is MDHEN, CDR2 SYDVKM. Trimming left V 10 bases short and J 2 bases short, with 2 bases between. The CDR3 runs 10 residues. The CDR3 DNA reads TGTGCCACCAACACCGGGGAGCTGTTTTTT. This gives the protein CATNTGELFF.

Many counts were recorded for this clonotype. This chain connects TRBV4-3 to TRBJ1-2; possibly TRBD1 for D (5 bases). The V gene's germline CDR1 is LGHNA and CDR2 YSLEER. V lost 0 bases, J lost 7 bases, and 24 bases lay in between. The CDR3 has 18 residues. The CDR3 region is CASSQDRGQGLFIAGYTF. In DNA form, the CDR3 reads TGCGCCAGCAGCCAAGATCGAGGGCAGGGACTCTTCATAGCTGGCTACACCTTC.

The sample holds many counts of this clonotype. The CDR3 is CASSPGQQTYEQYF. The CDR3 DNA is TGTGCCAGCAGTCCCGGACAGCAGACCTACGAGCAGTACTTC. The J gene is TRBJ2-7, the V gene TRBV12-3 or TRBV12-4; maybe TRBD1 (6 bases). The germline V and J ends were trimmed by 5 bases and 2 bases, with 13 bases remaining between them. This CDR3 has 14 residues.

This clonotype has at least ten counts. This rearrangement joins TRBV29-1 to TRBJ2-4; perhaps TRBD1 as D (6 bases). Germline V gene sequence: CDR1 SQVTM, CDR2 ANQGSEA. There are 12 residues in the CDR3. The ends were cut back, 4 bases at V and 8 bases at J, with 12 bases in the middle. The CDR3 coding sequence is TGCAGCGTTGTTTCGGGGACACACATTCAGTACTTC. Encoded protein: CSVVSGTHIQYF. Based on the CDR3 plus reference TRBV29-1 and TRBJ2-4, the full variable domain is SAVISQKPSRDICQRGTSLTIQCQVDSQVTMMFWYRQQPGQSLTLIATANQGSEATYESGFVIDKFPISRPNLTFSTLTVSNMSPEDSSIYLCSVVSGTHIQYFGAGTRLSVL.

A few counts support this clonotype. V and J are TRBV3-1 and TRBJ2-2; 10 positions agree with TRBD2. The CDR3 extends over 17 amino acids. The junction had 8 bases not matched to a gene; V was cut back by 4 bases and J by 3 bases. CDR1 and CDR2 (germline): LGHDT, YNNKEL (reference sequence). The CDR3 coding sequence is TGTGCCAGCAGCCTCCTAGCGGGAGTAGGGGACACCGGGGAGCTGTTTTTT. It is translated as CASSLLAGVGDTGELFF.

The chain joins TRBV12-3 or TRBV12-4 to TRBJ2-1; D is unresolved. This CDR3 comprises 11 residues. Deletions cut 4 bases from V and 14 bases from J, with 12 bases between. Here the CDR3 DNA reads TGTGCCAGCAGTTCGACTCTCATTAAGTTCTTC. Protein sequence: CASSSTLIKFF.